A single sample gave rise to the 8 T cell receptor beta chains below, sequenced in a study of blood T cell repertoires in COVID-19. Generated by immunoSEQ multiplex PCR, the TCRdb table keeps only in-frame clones and is missing some. The repertoire holds about 120,000 clones, with under 80% as singletons. The specimen was peripheral blood. Every receptor here comes from a man between 65 and 85 years old with acute or convalescent COVID-19.

This chain joins TRBV5-1 and TRBJ2-5; 10 bases agree with TRBD2. CDR3 length equals 14 residues. After removal of 4 bases from V and 2 bases from J, the junction contained 2 bases not matched to a gene. The germline V gene encodes CDR1 SGHRS and CDR2 YFSETQ. For the CDR3, the DNA is TGCGCCAGCAGCGTTAGCGGGGGGCAAGAGACCCAGTACTTC. Translated, it gives CASSVSGGQETQYF.

The J gene is TRBJ2-1, the V gene TRBV5-1; 12 bases are a match to TRBD2. The CDR3 is 18 amino acids. Germline assignment: CDR1 SGHRS and CDR2 YFSETQ. Trimming at V came to 1 base and at J to 0 bases, leaving 5 bases not matched to a gene. The CDR3, as DNA: TGCGCCAGCAGCTTGACTAGCGGGGGGCCTAGCTCCTACAATGAGCAGTTCTTC. It yields the protein CASSLTSGGPSSYNEQFF.

This clone was recorded only once. The chain has TRBV7-6 and TRBJ2-5; D unclear. Germline CDR1 and CDR2: SGHVS and FNYEAQ. The CDR3 spans 16 residues. V dropped 3 bases and J dropped 3 bases, with 17 bases sitting between them. Here the CDR3 reads CASSFYAATLKETQYF. Written as DNA, the CDR3 is TGTGCCAGCAGCTTCTATGCGGCTACCTTAAAAGAGACCCAGTACTTC.

The chain couples TRBV11-3 to TRBJ1-3, with a tentative D call TRBD1 (5 bases). This CDR3 is 14 amino acids long. Deletions cut 3 bases from V and 2 bases from J, with 8 bases between. CDR1 is SGHNT and CDR2 is YENEEA in the germline V gene. As DNA, the CDR3 is TGTGCCAGCAGCTTTGGGGGGGCTGGAAACACCATATATTTT. Its translation is CASSFGGAGNTIYF.

Worth noting for this clone: This sample includes further DNA sequences coding for the same CDR3. The chain is built from TRBV5-6 and TRBJ2-7; TRBD1 matches at 9 bases. Germline CDR1 reads SGHDT; CDR2 reads YYEEEE. CDR3 length equals 14 residues. The V gene end was trimmed by 5 bases and the J gene end by 3 bases; junction bases not matched to a gene: 6. CDR3 coding DNA: TGTGCCAGCAGTCGACAGGGGGAAGGCTACGAGCAGTACTTC. This encodes CASSRQGEGYEQYF.

The chain employs TRBV5-1 and TRBJ2-7; 7 bases are a match to TRBD1. Trimming at V came to 2 bases and at J to 3 bases, leaving 5 bases not matched to a gene. The CDR3 has 14 residues. Germline V gives CDR1 SGHRS, CDR2 YFSETQ. The CDR3 region has the DNA TGCGCCAGCAGCTTTACGGGACAGCTCTACGAGCAGTACTTC. This sequence encodes CASSFTGQLYEQYF.

This chain links TRBV6-5 with TRBJ2-7; a weak D match, TRBD1 (5 bases). This CDR3 contains 13 residues. V gave up 2 bases and J gave up 0 bases, with 5 bases separating them. CDR1 is MNHEY and CDR2 is SVGAGI in the germline V gene. Here the CDR3 reads CASSYDSSYEQYF. CDR3 bases: TGTGCCAGCAGTTACGACAGCTCCTACGAGCAGTACTTC.

As DNA, the CDR3 is TGTGCCAGCAGCGCCACGGGGATAATTGAAGCTTTCTTT. It specifies CASSATGIIEAFF. V and J are TRBV7-2 and TRBJ1-1; D gene uncertain. This CDR3 spans 13 amino acids. Germline V CDR1 and CDR2: SGHTA, FQGNSA. The ends were cut back, 5 bases at V and 7 bases at J, with 14 bases in the middle.